Detailed here is one T cell receptor beta chain. Everyone who took part was roughly 18 to 89 years old, and they came from 24 US areas. This specimen comes from a study of blood T cell repertoires in COVID-19. The CDR3 covers 15 residues. Germline CDR1 reads SGHAT; CDR2 reads FQNNGV. V was clipped by 5 bases and J by 1 base, with 14 bases between them. Methods used by the authors: Cell counts per sample came from amplifying reference gene primers. The table came from immunoSEQ multiplex PCR; TCRdb's copy has only in-frame clones and leaves some out. Clone size and the V and J calls come from that table; the DNA yielded D and trimming. The sample shows some 140,000 clones, 84% of them seen only once.

The TCR was taken from a man aged 40-49 years with acute COVID-19. The V and J genes are TRBV11-2 and TRBJ1-1; D is uncertain. Sequencing was carried out using PBMCs or T cells enriched from blood (not recorded which). The CDR3 nucleotides are TGTGCCAGCAGCCCTAATCCCGGAGCGAACACTGAAGCTTTCTTT. This translates into CASSPNPGANTEAFF.